These 17 T cell receptor beta chains came from one sample sequenced in a study of T cell clonotyping in hematopoietic cell transplantation. TCRdb keeps only in-frame clones here, not all; method: immunoSEQ multiplex PCR. The sample holds more than 70,000 clones, 90% to 97% seen once. Time point here: recipient sample about 28 days before transplant, after cytoreduction. The material was peripheral blood mononuclear cells, obtained before stem cell transplant. Source of these receptors: a woman aged 50 to 60 with acute myeloid leukemia. Some clones in this sample may be carry-over from other donors' samples.

V and J are TRBV30 and TRBJ1-1, with a weak D call TRBD1 (6 bases). The CDR3 sequence is 14 residues long. CDR1 is GTSNPN, CDR2 SVGIG, per germline (reference sequence). Trimming shortened V by 4 bases and J by 11 bases, and 23 bases separated the two germline ends. In nucleotides, the CDR3 is TGTGCCTGGACCGGTTGGGCGGGGGGCGCGGGGGCTTTCTTT. Its protein product is CAWTGWAGGAGAFF.

The chain uses TRBV29-1 and TRBJ1-1; unclear D gene. The V end lost 3 bases, the J end lost 4 bases, and 9 bases lay between the germline ends. CDR3 length: 12 residues. CDR1 is SQVTM and CDR2 is ANQGSEA in the germline V gene. The CDR3 is CSVEVGITEAFF. CDR3 DNA: TGCAGCGTTGAGGTTGGGATCACTGAAGCTTTCTTT.

The gene calls are TRBV19 and TRBJ1-3, with D hard to call. V was clipped by 3 bases and J by 0 bases, with 6 bases between them. The length of the CDR3 is 14 residues. Germline V gene sequence: CDR1 LNHDA, CDR2 SQIVND (reference sequence). The CDR3 reads CASSIRSSGNTIYF. CDR3 nucleotides: TGTGCCAGTAGTATTAGAAGCTCTGGAAACACCATATATTTT.

The rearrangement joins TRBV5-4 to TRBJ1-1; D is unresolved. CDR1 and CDR2 (germline): SGHNT, YYREEE (reference sequence). This CDR3 has 13 amino acids. V dropped 2 bases and J dropped 5 bases, with 10 bases sitting between them. CDR3 coding DNA: TGTGCCAGCAGCTTCGATGCTGGAACTGAAGCTTTCTTT. This codes for CASSFDAGTEAFF.

The V gene is TRBV28, the J gene TRBJ2-7; tentatively, D is TRBD2 (6 bases). This CDR3 is built from 14 residues. Per germline, CDR1 MDHEN and CDR2 SYDVKM. V was trimmed by 2 bases and J by 2 bases, leaving 10 bases between them. The CDR3 DNA is TGTGCCAGCAGTTTAGGCGGCGGGACCTACGAGCAGTACTTC. This sequence encodes CASSLGGGTYEQYF.

This clone was counted a single time. This sequence joins TRBV11-3 and TRBJ2-7, with TRBD1 matching 11 bases. This CDR3 is 13 amino acids long. V lost 4 bases and J lost 6; bases outside the gene matches: 2. Germline loops: CDR1 SGHNT, CDR2 YENEEA. CDR3 protein: CASSSGTGGEQYF. In nucleotides, the CDR3 is TGTGCCAGCAGCTCCGGGACAGGGGGCGAGCAGTACTTC.

The gene calls are TRBV5-1 and TRBJ1-4; D is uncertain. This CDR3 has 15 amino acids. Germline CDR1 is SGHRS and CDR2 is YFSETQ. V lost 1 base, J lost 0 bases, and 7 bases lay in between. The CDR3 here is CASSLSGATNEKLFF. The CDR3 DNA is TGCGCCAGCAGCTTGTCTGGGGCAACTAATGAAAAACTGTTTTTT.

The chain recombines TRBV28 with TRBJ2-7, with 11 bases identical to TRBD2. Trimming at V came to 7 bases and at J to 4 bases, leaving 6 bases not matched to a gene. Germline V CDR1 and CDR2: MDHEN, SYDVKM. CDR3 length: 14 residues. The CDR3 loop is CASTELAGGYEQYF. For the CDR3, the DNA is TGTGCCAGCACCGAGCTAGCGGGAGGTTACGAGCAGTACTTC.

The CDR3 protein is CASSLQGAGVDSPLHF. The CDR3 bases are TGCGCCAGCAGCTTACAGGGGGCGGGGGTGGATTCACCCCTCCACTTT. The V gene is TRBV5-1, the J gene TRBJ1-6; the match to TRBD1 covers 9 bases. J gave up 8 bases and V 2 bases, and 8 bases lay outside the gene matches. CDR1 is SGHRS and CDR2 is YFSETQ in the germline V gene. This CDR3 comprises 16 residues.

The V gene is TRBV29-1, the J gene TRBJ1-4, with D uncertain. V lost 6 bases and J 0 bases, leaving 8 bases between the germline ends. The CDR3 extends over 13 amino acids. Germline V lookup: CDR1 SQVTM, CDR2 ANQGSEA. The CDR3 DNA reads as TGCAGCGTCGAGTATGCAACTAATGAAAAACTGTTTTTT. It yields the protein CSVEYATNEKLFF.

The rearrangement uses TRBV6-1 and TRBJ2-5; perhaps TRBD1 as D (6 bases). Germline V gives CDR1 MNHNS, CDR2 SASEGT. The CDR3 loop spans 13 amino acids. Trimming removed 7 bases from V and 5 bases from J, with 14 bases in between. In nucleotides, the CDR3 is TGTGCCAGCAATCGGAACAGGGAGGAGACCCAGTACTTC. Translated: CASNRNREETQYF.

V is TRBV30 and J is TRBJ2-7, with TRBD1 identical over 11 bases. The germline V gene encodes CDR1 GTSNPN and CDR2 SVGIG (reference sequence). This CDR3 has 13 residues. Trimming took 7 bases from V and 2 from J; bases not matched to a gene: 4. The CDR3 bases are TGTGCCTACGGGACAGGGGGGACCTACGAGCAGTACTTC. As protein: CAYGTGGTYEQYF.

The chain combines TRBV10-2 with TRBJ2-1; 7 positions agree with TRBD1. V gave up 6 bases and J gave up 2 bases; unmatched junction bases: 4. Germline V CDR1 and CDR2: WSHSY, SAAADI. The CDR3 runs 14 residues. The CDR3 sequence is CASSRQGTYNEQFF. CDR3 bases: TGCGCCAGCAGCCGACAGGGTACCTACAATGAGCAGTTCTTC.

The chain carries TRBV11-2 and TRBJ2-7, with D unresolved. CDR1 and CDR2 (germline): SGHAT, FQNNGV. This CDR3 is built from 13 residues. V lost 0 bases and J lost 5, with 8 bases in between. CDR3 nucleotide sequence: TGTGCCAGCAGCTTAGAAGTCTCTAACGAGCAGTACTTC. It is translated as CASSLEVSNEQYF.

This chain uses TRBV2 with TRBJ2-7; D gene unclear. Trimming pared 6 bases from V and 4 bases from J, leaving 10 bases between. This CDR3 has 12 amino acids. Germline V gene data show CDR1 as SNHLY and CDR2 as FYNNEI. As DNA, the CDR3 is TGTGCCAGCAGGGGGATACCGTACGAGCAGTACTTC. It translates to CASRGIPYEQYF.

The chain recombines TRBV7-8 with TRBJ2-5; D uncertain. This CDR3 spans 11 amino acids. V lost 3 bases and J 4 bases, leaving 3 bases between the germline ends. Germline-derived CDR1 and CDR2 are SGHVS and FQNEAQ. The CDR3 coding sequence is TGTGCCAGCAGCTTTACAGAGACCCAGTACTTC. This encodes CASSFTETQYF.

The V and J genes are TRBV5-8 and TRBJ1-2; D unclear. The CDR3 sequence is 12 residues long. CDR1 and CDR2 (germline): SGHTS, YDEGEE. The V end lost 2 bases, the J end lost 5 bases, and 7 bases lay between the germline ends. The CDR3 reads CASSFRQYGYTF. The CDR3 region has the DNA TGTGCCAGCAGCTTCCGCCAGTATGGCTACACCTTC.